What follows are 21 T cell receptor beta chains derived from one specimen sequenced in a study of beta chain features in type 1 diabetes. cDNA synthesis used the whole RNA isolate, giving expressed TCRB sequences. Only in-frame clones appear in the TCRdb table, and some are missing; sequencing was by immunoSEQ multiplex PCR. This table holds approximately 400,000 clones, about 14% found once. Sequencing was performed on naive CD4+ T cells from blood. The receptors originated from a woman aged 18-29 years in good health.

This clone has just a few counts. This chain joins TRBV30 and TRBJ1-2; the match to TRBD1 covers 8 bases. J lost 8 bases, V lost 2 bases, and 7 bases had no gene match. Germline CDR1 is GTSNPN and CDR2 is SVGIG (reference sequence). The CDR3 totals 13 residues. DNA for the CDR3: TGTGCCTGGAGTCCCGGGACAGGTGCCGGCTACACCTTC. As protein: CAWSPGTGAGYTF.

CDR3 DNA sequence: TGTGCCAGCAGCGCCGGACAGGGGTACTATGGCTACACCTTC. The encoded protein is CASSAGQGYYGYTF. The genes are TRBV9 and TRBJ1-2; 9 positions match TRBD1. The J segment lost 3 bases and the V segment lost 3 bases, leaving 3 bases of the junction unmatched. CDR1 and CDR2 (germline): SGDLS, YYNGEE. The CDR3 has 14 residues. The whole variable domain, remainder taken from reference TRBV9 and TRBJ1-2, is DSGVTQTPKHLITATGQRVTLRCSPRSGDLSVYWYQQSLDQGLQFLIQYYNGEERAKGNILERFSAQQFPDLHSELNLSSLELGDSALYFCASSAGQGYYGYTFGSGTRLTVV.

V and J are TRBV11-2 and TRBJ2-2, with D possibly being TRBD1 (7 bases). Germline assignment: CDR1 SGHAT and CDR2 FQNNGV. The CDR3 has 15 amino acids. Trimming took off 4 bases at V and 5 bases at J, with 14 bases between the two ends. The CDR3 DNA is TGTGCCAGCAGCTGGAACAGGGGAGGTACCGGGGAGCTGTTTTTT. This translates into CASSWNRGGTGELFF.

This rearrangement joins TRBV29-1 to TRBJ2-3; 8 bases fit TRBD2. The CDR3 runs 15 residues. Trimming cost V 7 bases and J 1 base; bases outside gene matches: 10. CDR1 is SQVTM and CDR2 is ANQGSEA in the germline V gene. CDR3 sequence: CSAGRAGEGTDTQYF. The CDR3 DNA reads TGCAGCGCCGGAAGAGCGGGAGAGGGCACAGATACGCAGTATTTT.

This clone was counted a few times. The chain combines TRBV6-6 with TRBJ2-7; D possibly corresponds to TRBD1 (6 bases). The CDR3 extends over 13 amino acids. Trimming removed 6 bases at V and 2 bases at J, with 11 bases between. The V gene's germline CDR1 is MNHNY and CDR2 SVGAGI (reference sequence). CDR3 coding DNA: TGTGCCAGCAGCCGGACAGACGCCTACGAGCAGTACTTC. Translating gives CASSRTDAYEQYF.

The V and J genes are TRBV6-5 and TRBJ2-5; no reliable D call. The V gene's germline CDR1 is MNHEY and CDR2 SVGAGI. The CDR3 spans 15 residues. Trimming stripped 4 bases from V and 5 bases from J, with 17 bases between. This CDR3 is CASSFLSGRQETQYF. The CDR3 region has the DNA TGTGCCAGCAGTTTCCTTAGTGGCAGGCAGGAGACCCAGTACTTC.

This clone was seen only a few times. The genes are TRBV30 and TRBJ2-1; D is perhaps TRBD2 (5 bases). CDR3 size: 13 residues. CDR1 and CDR2 (germline): GTSNPN, SVGIG (reference sequence). The ends were cut back, 2 bases at V and 8 bases at J, with 13 bases in the middle. The CDR3 DNA reads TGTGCCTGGAGTCATACTAGGACCCATGAGCAGTTCTTC. It translates to CAWSHTRTHEQFF.

This chain joins TRBV28 and TRBJ2-7; 11 bases agree with TRBD2. With V trimmed by 2 bases and J by 3 bases, 6 bases remained unmatched. Looked up from germline, CDR1 is MDHEN and CDR2 is SYDVKM. This CDR3 has 16 residues. DNA for the CDR3: TGTGCCAGCAGTTTAATTGAACTAGCGGGAGACTACGAGCAGTACTTC. It codes for CASSLIELAGDYEQYF.

This clone was detected a few times. The chain joins TRBV7-2 to TRBJ2-1, with D hard to call. Trimming pared 1 base from V and 5 bases from J, leaving 6 bases between. The CDR3 has 13 residues. Germline CDR1 and CDR2: SGHTA and FQGNSA. DNA for the CDR3: TGTGCCAGCAGCTTAGGGCACAACAATGAGCAGTTCTTC. Amino acids: CASSLGHNNEQFF.

This clone was seen a handful of times. CDR3 DNA sequence: TGTGCCTGGAGCCCCCGACTAGCGGGAGGGCCGTCCGGTGAGCAGTTCTTC. Translating gives CAWSPRLAGGPSGEQFF. The rearrangement joins TRBV30 to TRBJ2-1, with 14 bases lining up with TRBD2. From germline, CDR1 is GTSNPN and CDR2 SVGIG (reference sequence). V shed 3 bases and J 9 bases; nucleotides not matched to a gene: 13. This CDR3 has 17 residues.

This clone appeared a few times. The chain employs TRBV25-1 and TRBJ2-1; D ambiguous. Trimming cost V 2 bases and J 0 bases, with 11 bases left between them. The CDR3 totals 16 residues. Germline lookup yields CDR1 MGHDK and CDR2 SYGVNS. CDR3 in amino acids: CASSEALFSSYNEQFF. The CDR3 nucleotides are TGTGCCAGCAGTGAAGCCCTCTTTAGCTCCTACAATGAGCAGTTCTTC.

This clone has only a few counts. This chain joins TRBV30 and TRBJ2-1; TRBD2 matches 13 bases. Germline-derived CDR1 and CDR2 are GTSNPN and SVGIG (reference sequence). V shed 5 bases and J 5 bases; nucleotides not matched to a gene: 6. The CDR3 covers 15 residues. The CDR3 DNA is TGTGCCTGGCGGGGACTAGCGGGACTTAACAATGAGCAGTTCTTC. Encoded protein: CAWRGLAGLNNEQFF. Combining the CDR3 with reference TRBV30 and TRBJ2-1 gives the whole variable domain SQTIHQWPATLVQPVGSPLSLECTVEGTSNPNLYWYRQAAGRGLQLLFYSVGIGQISSEVPQNLSASRPQDRQFILSSKKLLLSDSGFYLCAWRGLAGLNNEQFFGPGTRLTVL.

The rearrangement uses TRBV6-6 and TRBJ1-1; 7 bases agree with TRBD1. V lost 7 bases and J lost 6; bases outside the gene matches: 11. CDR1 MNHNY and CDR2 SVGAGI come from the germline V gene (reference sequence). CDR3 size: 14 residues. As DNA, the CDR3 is TGTGCCAGCACGAGTCAAGGGGGCGCCGCTGAAGCTTTCTTT. Encoded protein: CASTSQGGAAEAFF.

This clone came up a few times. The gene calls are TRBV4-2 and TRBJ2-1, with D perhaps matching TRBD1 (6 bases). The CDR3 covers 16 residues. Germline loops: CDR1 LGHNA, CDR2 YNFKEQ. With 1 base removed from V and 5 bases from J, the gap between germline ends came to 15 bases. As DNA, the CDR3 is TGTGCCAGCAGCCAAGTTTCCAGGGGAGCTAACAATGAGCAGTTCTTC. Its protein product is CASSQVSRGANNEQFF.

The V and J genes are TRBV27 and TRBJ2-7; the D gene is possibly TRBD2 (5 bases). CDR1 is MNHEY, CDR2 SMNVEV, per germline (reference sequence). Trimming took 3 bases from V and 7 from J, leaving 16 bases between them. This CDR3 spans 14 amino acids. Here the CDR3 DNA reads TGTGCCAGCAGTTTTAACAACTCCCCGGGGGAGCAGTACTTC. Its protein product is CASSFNNSPGEQYF.

This sequence joins TRBV28 and TRBJ1-1, with no clear D. CDR1 and CDR2 from the germline V gene are MDHEN and SYDVKM. Trimming stripped 6 bases from V and 8 bases from J, with 19 bases between. The CDR3 extends over 14 amino acids. CDR3 sequence (DNA): TGTGCCAGCAGCCCGCTACAGCTAACGATCGAAGCTTTCTTT. It translates to CASSPLQLTIEAFF.

The V and J genes are TRBV7-2 and TRBJ2-1, with D perhaps matching TRBD1 (6 bases). The CDR3 is 16 residues long. Germline V gene sequence: CDR1 SGHTA, CDR2 FQGNSA. V was shortened by 2 bases and J by 2 bases, with 13 bases between the two germline ends. The CDR3 region is CASSLNPPGAYNEQFF. As DNA, the CDR3 is TGTGCCAGCAGCTTAAATCCGCCAGGGGCCTACAATGAGCAGTTCTTC.

This clone was seen more than once but under ten times. V gene TRBV29-1 combines with J gene TRBJ2-1; 11 bases align to TRBD2. The germline CDR1 and CDR2 sequences are SQVTM and ANQGSEA. The CDR3 loop spans 16 amino acids. V shed 6 bases and J 7 bases; nucleotides not matched to a gene: 14. CDR3 region: CSVVTLAGGGRNEQFF. In DNA, the CDR3 is TGCAGCGTCGTTACGCTAGCGGGAGGAGGTCGGAATGAGCAGTTCTTC.

This clone has only a few counts. V gene TRBV5-4 combines with J gene TRBJ1-4; possible D gene TRBD1, 6 bases. Trimming removed 1 base from V and 8 bases from J, with 9 bases in between. Germline CDR1 SGHNT, CDR2 YYREEE (reference sequence). This CDR3 is built from 13 residues. CDR3 nucleotide sequence: TGTGCCAGCAGCTTGCCAGGGGACGAAAAACTGTTTTTT. Translated, it gives CASSLPGDEKLFF.

This clone was seen a few times. This chain uses TRBV18 with TRBJ2-7; 11 bases fit TRBD2. Germline loops: CDR1 KGHSH, CDR2 LQKENI. The ends lost 6 bases at V and 2 bases at J; junction bases unmatched: 6. The CDR3 extends over 15 amino acids. CDR3 residues: CASSPRLAGTYEQYF. As DNA, the CDR3 is TGTGCCAGCTCGCCCAGACTAGCGGGGACCTACGAGCAGTACTTC. Full variable domain (missing parts from reference TRBV18 and TRBJ2-7): NAGVMQNPRHLVRRRGQEARLRCSPMKGHSHVYWYRQLPEEGLKFMVYLQKENIIDESGMPKERFSAEFPKEGPSILRIQQVVRGDSAAYFCASSPRLAGTYEQYFGPGTRLTVT.

This clone has only a few counts. At the DNA level, this CDR3 is encoded by other sequences in the same sample as well. The chain joins TRBV27 to TRBJ2-3; no definite D call. In germline, CDR1 is MNHEY, CDR2 SMNVEV (reference sequence). Trimming stripped 4 bases from V and 2 bases from J, with 4 bases between. This CDR3 is built from 12 residues. The CDR3 here is CASSSNTDTQYF. CDR3 DNA sequence: TGTGCCAGCAGTTCAAACACAGATACGCAGTATTTT.